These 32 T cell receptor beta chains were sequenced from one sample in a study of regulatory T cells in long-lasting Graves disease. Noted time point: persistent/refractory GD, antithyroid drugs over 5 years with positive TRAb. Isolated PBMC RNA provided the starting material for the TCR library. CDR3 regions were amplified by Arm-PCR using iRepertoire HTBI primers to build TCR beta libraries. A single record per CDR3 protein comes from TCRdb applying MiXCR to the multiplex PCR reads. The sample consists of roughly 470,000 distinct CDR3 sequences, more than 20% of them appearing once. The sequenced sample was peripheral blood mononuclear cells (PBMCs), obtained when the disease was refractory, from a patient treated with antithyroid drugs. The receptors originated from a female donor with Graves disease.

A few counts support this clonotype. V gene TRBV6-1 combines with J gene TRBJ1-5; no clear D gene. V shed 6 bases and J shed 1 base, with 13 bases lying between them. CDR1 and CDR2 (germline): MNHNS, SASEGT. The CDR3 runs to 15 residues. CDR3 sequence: CASSHPGVSNQPQHF. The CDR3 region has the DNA TGTGCCAGCAGCCACCCTGGTGTCAGCAATCAGCCCCAGCATTTT.

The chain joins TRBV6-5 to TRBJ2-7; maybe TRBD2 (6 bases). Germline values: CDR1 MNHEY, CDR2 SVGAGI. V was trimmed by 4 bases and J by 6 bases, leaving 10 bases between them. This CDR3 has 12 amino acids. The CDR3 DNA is TGTGCCAGCAGTTCGACTAGTTCCGAGCAGTACTTC. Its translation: CASSSTSSEQYF.

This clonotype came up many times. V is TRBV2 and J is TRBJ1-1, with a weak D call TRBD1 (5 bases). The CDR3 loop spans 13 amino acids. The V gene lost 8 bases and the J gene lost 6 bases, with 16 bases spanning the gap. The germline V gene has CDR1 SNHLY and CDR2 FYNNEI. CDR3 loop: CASGGLTGSEAFF. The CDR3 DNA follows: TGTGCCAGCGGGGGACTGACGGGCTCTGAAGCTTTCTTT. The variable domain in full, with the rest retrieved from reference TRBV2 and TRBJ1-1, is EPEVTQTPSHQVTQMGQEVILRCVPISNHLYFYWYRQILGQKVEFLVSFYNNEISEKSEIFDDQFSVERPDGSNFTLKIRSTKLEDSAMYFCASGGLTGSEAFFGQGTRLTVV.

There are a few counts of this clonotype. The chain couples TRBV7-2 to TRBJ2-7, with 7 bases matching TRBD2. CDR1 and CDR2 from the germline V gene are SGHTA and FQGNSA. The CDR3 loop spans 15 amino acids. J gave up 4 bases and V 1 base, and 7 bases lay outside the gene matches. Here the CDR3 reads CASSLGASGFYEQYF. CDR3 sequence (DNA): TGTGCCAGCAGCTTAGGCGCTAGCGGATTTTACGAGCAGTACTTC.

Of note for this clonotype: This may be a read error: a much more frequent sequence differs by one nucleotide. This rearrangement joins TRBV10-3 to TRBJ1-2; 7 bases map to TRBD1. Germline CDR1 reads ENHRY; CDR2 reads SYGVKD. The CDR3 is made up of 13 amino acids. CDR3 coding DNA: TGTGCCATCGGGGGGACAGACGCGGCTGGCCACACCTTC. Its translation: CAIGGTDAAGHTF.

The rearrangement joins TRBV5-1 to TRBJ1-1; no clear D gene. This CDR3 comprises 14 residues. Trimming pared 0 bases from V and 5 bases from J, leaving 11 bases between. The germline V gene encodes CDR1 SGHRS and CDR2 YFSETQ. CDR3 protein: CASSLDGGVTEAFF. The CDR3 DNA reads TGCGCCAGCAGCTTGGACGGTGGGGTTACTGAAGCTTTCTTT.

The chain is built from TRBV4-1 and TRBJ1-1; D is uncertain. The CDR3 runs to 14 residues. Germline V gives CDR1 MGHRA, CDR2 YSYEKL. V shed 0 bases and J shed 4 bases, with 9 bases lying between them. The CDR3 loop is CASSQDPVGTEAFF. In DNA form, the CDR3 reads TGCGCCAGCAGCCAAGATCCTGTCGGCACTGAAGCTTTCTTT.

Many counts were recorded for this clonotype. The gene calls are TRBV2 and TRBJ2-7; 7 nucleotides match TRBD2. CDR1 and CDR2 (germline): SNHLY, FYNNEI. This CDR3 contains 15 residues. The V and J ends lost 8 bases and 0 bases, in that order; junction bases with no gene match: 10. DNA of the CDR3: TGTGCCAGCCAAGGGAGGGAGGCGAGCTCCTACGAGCAGTACTTC. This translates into CASQGREASSYEQYF.

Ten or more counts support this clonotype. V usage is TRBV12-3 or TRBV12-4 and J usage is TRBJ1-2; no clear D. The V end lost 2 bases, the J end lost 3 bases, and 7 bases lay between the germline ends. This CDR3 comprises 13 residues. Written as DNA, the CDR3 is TGTGCCAGCAGTTTAAACAGCGACTATGGCTACACCTTC. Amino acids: CASSLNSDYGYTF.

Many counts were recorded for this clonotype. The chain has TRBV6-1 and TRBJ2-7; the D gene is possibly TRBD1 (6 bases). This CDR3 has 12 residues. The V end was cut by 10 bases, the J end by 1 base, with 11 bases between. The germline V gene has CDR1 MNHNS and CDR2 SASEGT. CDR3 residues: CATEDSSYEQYF. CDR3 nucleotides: TGTGCCACCGAGGACAGTTCCTACGAGCAGTACTTC.

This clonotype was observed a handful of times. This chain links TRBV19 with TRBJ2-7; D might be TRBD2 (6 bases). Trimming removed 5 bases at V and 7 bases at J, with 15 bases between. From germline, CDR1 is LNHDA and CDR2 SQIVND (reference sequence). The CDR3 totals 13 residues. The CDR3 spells CASSQGLPVEQYF. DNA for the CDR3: TGTGCCAGTAGTCAAGGACTACCTGTGGAGCAGTACTTC.

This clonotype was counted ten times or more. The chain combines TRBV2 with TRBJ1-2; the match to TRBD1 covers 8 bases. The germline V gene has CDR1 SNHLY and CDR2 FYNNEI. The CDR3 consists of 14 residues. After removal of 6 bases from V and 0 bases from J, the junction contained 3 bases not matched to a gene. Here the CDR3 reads CASRRTGTNYGYTF. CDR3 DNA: TGTGCCAGCAGACGGACAGGGACTAACTATGGCTACACCTTC.

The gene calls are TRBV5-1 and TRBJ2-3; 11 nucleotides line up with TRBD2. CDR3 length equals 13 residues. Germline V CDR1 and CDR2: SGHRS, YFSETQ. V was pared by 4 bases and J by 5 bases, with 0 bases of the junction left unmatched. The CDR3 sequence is CASSGTSGDTQYF. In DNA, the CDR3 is TGCGCCAGCAGCGGGACTAGCGGAGATACGCAGTATTTT.

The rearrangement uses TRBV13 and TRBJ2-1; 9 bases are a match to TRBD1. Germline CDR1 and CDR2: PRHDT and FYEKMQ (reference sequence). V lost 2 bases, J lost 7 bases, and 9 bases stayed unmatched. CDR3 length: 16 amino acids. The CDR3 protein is CASSLFVGQGRNEQFF. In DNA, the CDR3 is TGTGCCAGCAGCTTATTTGTGGGACAGGGACGAAATGAGCAGTTCTTC. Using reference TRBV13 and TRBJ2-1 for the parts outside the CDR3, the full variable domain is AAGVIQSPRHLIKEKRETATLKCYPIPRHDTVYWYQQGPGQDPQFLISFYEKMQSDKGSIPDRFSAQQFSDYHSELNMSSLELGDSALYFCASSLFVGQGRNEQFFGPGTRLTVL.

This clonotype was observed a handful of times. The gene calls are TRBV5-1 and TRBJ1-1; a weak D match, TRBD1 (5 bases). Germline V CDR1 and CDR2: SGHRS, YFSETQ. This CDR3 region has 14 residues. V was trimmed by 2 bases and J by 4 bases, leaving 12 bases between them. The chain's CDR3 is CASSLQVGGTEAFF. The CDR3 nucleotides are TGCGCCAGCAGCTTACAGGTTGGGGGCACTGAAGCTTTCTTT.

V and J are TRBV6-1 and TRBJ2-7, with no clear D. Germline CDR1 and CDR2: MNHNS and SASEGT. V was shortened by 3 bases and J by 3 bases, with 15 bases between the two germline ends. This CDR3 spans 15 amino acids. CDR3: CASSEFLEASYEQYF. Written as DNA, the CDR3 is TGTGCCAGCAGTGAGTTTTTGGAAGCGAGCTACGAGCAGTACTTC.

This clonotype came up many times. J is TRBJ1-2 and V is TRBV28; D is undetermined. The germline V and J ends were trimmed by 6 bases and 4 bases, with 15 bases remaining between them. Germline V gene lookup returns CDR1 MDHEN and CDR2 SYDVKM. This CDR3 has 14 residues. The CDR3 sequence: CASRPGQQIYGYTF. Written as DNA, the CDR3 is TGTGCCAGCAGACCGGGCCAGCAGATCTATGGCTACACCTTC.

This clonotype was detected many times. The CDR3 reads CASSPENIQYF. For the CDR3, the DNA is TGTGCCAGCAGCCCAGAAAACATTCAGTACTTC. The chain couples TRBV11-2 to TRBJ2-4; D uncertain. CDR3 size: 11 residues. V lost 5 bases to trimming and J lost 5 bases, with 4 bases between them. CDR1 is SGHAT and CDR2 is FQNNGV in the germline V gene.

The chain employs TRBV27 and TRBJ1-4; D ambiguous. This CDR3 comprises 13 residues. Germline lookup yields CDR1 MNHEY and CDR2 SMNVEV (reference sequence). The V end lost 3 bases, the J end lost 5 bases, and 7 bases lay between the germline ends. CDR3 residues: CASSFVGNEKLFF. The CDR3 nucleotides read TGTGCCAGCAGTTTTGTTGGGAATGAAAAACTGTTTTTT.

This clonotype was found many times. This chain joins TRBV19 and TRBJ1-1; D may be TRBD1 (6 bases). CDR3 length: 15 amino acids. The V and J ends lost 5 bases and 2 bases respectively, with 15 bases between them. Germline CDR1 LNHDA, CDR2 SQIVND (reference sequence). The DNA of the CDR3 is TGTGCCAGTAGTCCAAACAGGGCTGATAACACTGAAGCTTTCTTT. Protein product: CASSPNRADNTEAFF.

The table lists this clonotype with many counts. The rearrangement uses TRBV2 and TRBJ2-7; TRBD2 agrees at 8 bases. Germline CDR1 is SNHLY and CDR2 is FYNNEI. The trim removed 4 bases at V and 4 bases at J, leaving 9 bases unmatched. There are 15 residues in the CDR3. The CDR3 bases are TGTGCCAGCAGTGCTTGGCTAGCGGGCCGATACGAGCAGTACTTC. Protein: CASSAWLAGRYEQYF.

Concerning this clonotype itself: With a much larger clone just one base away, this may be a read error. CDR3 DNA sequence: TGTGCCAGCAGACTAGCGGGAGTCCTTTACGAGCAGTACTTC. Amino acid sequence: CASRLAGVLYEQYF. The chain is built from TRBV6-2 or TRBV6-3 and TRBJ2-7, with TRBD2 identical over 11 bases. This CDR3 comprises 14 residues. Germline loops: CDR1 MNHEY, CDR2 SVGEGT. J lost 4 bases, V lost 6 bases, and 5 bases had no gene match.

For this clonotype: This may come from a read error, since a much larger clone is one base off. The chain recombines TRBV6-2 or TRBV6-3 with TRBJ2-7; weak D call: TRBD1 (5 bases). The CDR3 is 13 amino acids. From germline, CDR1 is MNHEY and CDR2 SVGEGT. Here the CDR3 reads CAGSYSGMSEQYF. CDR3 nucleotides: TGTGCCGGCAGTTACTCAGGGATGTCCGAGCAGTACTTC.

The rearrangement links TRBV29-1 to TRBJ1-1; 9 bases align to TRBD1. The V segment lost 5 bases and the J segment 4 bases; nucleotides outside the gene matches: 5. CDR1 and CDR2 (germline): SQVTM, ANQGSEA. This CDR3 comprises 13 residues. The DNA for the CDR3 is TGCAGCGTTACGACAGGGGGGGGCACTGAAGCTTTCTTT. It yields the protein CSVTTGGGTEAFF.

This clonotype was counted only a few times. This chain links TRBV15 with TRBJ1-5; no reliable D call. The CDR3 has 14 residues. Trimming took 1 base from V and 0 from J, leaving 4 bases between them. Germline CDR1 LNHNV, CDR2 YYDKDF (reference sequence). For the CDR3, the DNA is TGTGCCACCAGCAGAGGGGATAGCAATCAGCCCCAGCATTTT. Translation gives CATSRGDSNQPQHF.

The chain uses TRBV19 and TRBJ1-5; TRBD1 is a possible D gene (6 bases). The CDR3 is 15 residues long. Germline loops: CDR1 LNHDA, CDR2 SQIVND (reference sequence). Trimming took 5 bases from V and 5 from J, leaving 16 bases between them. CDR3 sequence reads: CASSAGTTGHQPQHF. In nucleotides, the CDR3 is TGTGCCAGTAGTGCCGGGACAACGGGACATCAGCCCCAGCATTTT.

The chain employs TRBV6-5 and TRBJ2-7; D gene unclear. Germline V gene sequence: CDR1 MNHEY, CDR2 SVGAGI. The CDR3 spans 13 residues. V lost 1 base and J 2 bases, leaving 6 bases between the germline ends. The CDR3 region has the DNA TGTGCCAGCAGTTACTTAATAACCTACGAGCAGTACTTC. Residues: CASSYLITYEQYF.

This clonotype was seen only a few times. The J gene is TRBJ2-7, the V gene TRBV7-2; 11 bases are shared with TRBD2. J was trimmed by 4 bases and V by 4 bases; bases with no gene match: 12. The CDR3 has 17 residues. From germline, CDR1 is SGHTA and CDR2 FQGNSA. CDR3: CASSSRGLAVVGYEQYF. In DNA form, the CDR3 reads TGTGCCAGCAGCTCCAGGGGACTAGCGGTGGTGGGGTACGAGCAGTACTTC. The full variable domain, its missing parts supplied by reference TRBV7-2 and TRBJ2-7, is GAGVSQSPSNKVTEKGKDVELRCDPISGHTALYWYRQSLGQGLEFLIYFQGNSAPDKSGLPSDRFSAERTGGSVSTLTIQRTQQEDSAVYLCASSSRGLAVVGYEQYFGPGTRLTVT.

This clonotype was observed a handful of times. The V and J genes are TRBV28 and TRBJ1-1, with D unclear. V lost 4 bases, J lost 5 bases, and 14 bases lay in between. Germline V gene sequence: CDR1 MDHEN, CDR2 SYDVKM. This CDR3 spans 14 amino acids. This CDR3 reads CASSSLGSRTEAFF. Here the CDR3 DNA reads TGTGCCAGCAGTTCATTGGGCAGCAGGACTGAAGCTTTCTTT. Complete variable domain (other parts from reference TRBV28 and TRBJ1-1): DVKVTQSSRYLVKRTGEKVFLECVQDMDHENMFWYRQDPGLGLRLIYFSYDVKMKEKGDIPEGYSVSREKKERFSLILESASTNQTSMYLCASSSLGSRTEAFFGQGTRLTVV.

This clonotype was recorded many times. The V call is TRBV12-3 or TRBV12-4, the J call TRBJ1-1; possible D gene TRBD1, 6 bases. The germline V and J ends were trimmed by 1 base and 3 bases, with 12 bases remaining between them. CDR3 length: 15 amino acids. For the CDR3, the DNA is TGTGCCAGCAGTTTAGTCCAGGGGTGGGACACTGAAGCTTTCTTT. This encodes CASSLVQGWDTEAFF.

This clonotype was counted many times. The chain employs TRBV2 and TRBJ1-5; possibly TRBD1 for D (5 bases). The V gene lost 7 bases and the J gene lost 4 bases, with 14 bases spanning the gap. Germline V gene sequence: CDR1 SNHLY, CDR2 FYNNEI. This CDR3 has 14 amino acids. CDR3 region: CASNFGALNQPQHF. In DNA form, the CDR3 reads TGTGCCAGCAATTTTGGGGCATTAAATCAGCCCCAGCATTTT.

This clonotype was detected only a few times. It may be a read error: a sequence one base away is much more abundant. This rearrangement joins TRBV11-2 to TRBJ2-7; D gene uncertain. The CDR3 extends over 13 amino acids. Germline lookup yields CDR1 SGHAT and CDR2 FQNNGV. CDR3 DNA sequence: TGTGCCTGCAGCTTAAGGTCTGCCTACGAGCAGTACTTC. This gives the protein CACSLRSAYEQYF.